This passage covers 27 T cell receptor beta chains from one sample sequenced in a study of response to subunit inactivated influenza vaccine. TCRdb used MiXCR to reprocess the RT-PCR reads, holding one entry per CDR3 protein. The data show roughly 780,000 distinct CDR3 sequences, around a sixth seen once. The specimen comprised PBMCs from blood, sampled around 5 days after vaccination. These receptors were collected from a man aged 50 to 59 who received an inactivated influenza vaccine.

V is TRBV10-3 and J is TRBJ2-3; a weak D match, TRBD2 (6 bases). There are 18 residues in the CDR3. V lost 2 bases and J lost 2, with 20 bases in between. Germline V gives CDR1 ENHRY, CDR2 SYGVKD. The CDR3 bases are TGTGCCATCAGTGAGACGTTTATAGCGGTGGGGGACACAGATACGCAGTATTTT. It yields the protein CAISETFIAVGDTDTQYF.

This clonotype was seen more than once but under ten times. Here the CDR3 reads CASSMGDGISGANVLTF. Written as DNA, the CDR3 is TGTGCCAGTAGTATGGGGGACGGAATCTCTGGGGCCAACGTCCTGACTTTC. The rearrangement joins TRBV19 to TRBJ2-6; D is tentatively TRBD1 or TRBD2 (5 bases each). V was cut by 3 bases and J by 0 bases, with 12 bases left in between. The CDR3 contains 17 residues. CDR1 LNHDA and CDR2 SQIVND come from the germline V gene (reference sequence).

The rearrangement links TRBV20-1 to TRBJ1-2, with D possibly matching TRBD1 (6 bases). V was shortened by 0 bases and J by 4 bases, with 12 bases between the two germline ends. This CDR3 is built from 14 residues. The germline V gene has CDR1 DFQATT and CDR2 SNEGSKA (reference sequence). This CDR3 reads CSARDSGRGYGYTF. In DNA form, the CDR3 reads TGCAGTGCTAGAGATTCCGGCAGGGGCTATGGCTACACCTTC.

CDR3 sequence: CASSFSGRGQYTGELFF. CDR3 nucleotide sequence: TGTGCCAGCAGCTTTAGCGGTAGGGGTCAATACACCGGGGAGCTGTTTTTT. J is TRBJ2-2 and V is TRBV7-2; D might be TRBD2 (6 bases). The germline V gene encodes CDR1 SGHTA and CDR2 FQGNSA. V gave up 3 bases and J gave up 3 bases, with 17 bases separating them. This CDR3 comprises 17 residues.

The J gene is TRBJ1-2, the V gene TRBV7-6, with unresolved D. Germline-derived CDR1 and CDR2 are SGHVS and FNYEAQ. The CDR3 is made up of 13 amino acids. Trimming left V 5 bases short and J 4 bases short, with 11 bases between. The CDR3 loop reads CASSADGIYGYTF. The CDR3 DNA sequence: TGTGCCAGCAGCGCGGACGGAATCTATGGCTACACCTTC. Supplemented by reference TRBV7-6 and TRBJ1-2, the full variable domain reads GAGVSQSPRYKVTKRGQDVALRCDPISGHVSLYWYRQALGQGPEFLTYFNYEAQQDKSGLPNDRFSAERPEGSISTLTIQRTEQRDSAMYRCASSADGIYGYTFGSGTRLTVV.

This clonotype appeared many times. The rearrangement uses TRBV9 and TRBJ2-1, with D perhaps given as TRBD1 or TRBD2 (5 bases each). The CDR3 runs to 15 residues. Germline V lookup: CDR1 SGDLS, CDR2 YYNGEE. Between the trimmed V and J ends, which lost 4 bases and 0 bases, there was a span of 11 bases. CDR3 sequence (DNA): TGTGCCAGCAGCTGGGACCTTAGCTCCTACAATGAGCAGTTCTTC. Translation: CASSWDLSSYNEQFF.

Many counts were recorded for this clonotype. This sequence joins TRBV29-1 and TRBJ1-2; 7 nucleotides match TRBD1. The germline gives CDR1 SQVTM, CDR2 ANQGSEA. This CDR3 has 12 residues. Trimming cost V 7 bases and J 8 bases; bases outside gene matches: 10. The CDR3 here is CSAPEGAGGYTF. In DNA form, the CDR3 reads TGCAGCGCCCCCGAGGGGGCCGGGGGCTACACCTTC.

The rearrangement joins TRBV7-8 to TRBJ1-5, with D unclear. V was pared by 5 bases and J by 0 bases, with 14 bases between. The CDR3 is made up of 16 amino acids. Germline CDR1 reads SGHVS; CDR2 reads FQNEAQ. CDR3 bases: TGTGCCAGCAGCGAAGGACTGAGGTATAGCAATCAGCCCCAGCATTTT. Amino acid sequence: CASSEGLRYSNQPQHF.

This sequence joins TRBV20-1 and TRBJ2-7; D remains unclear. The CDR3 length is 13 residues. V lost 1 base, J lost 0 bases, and 7 bases lay in between. Germline lookup yields CDR1 DFQATT and CDR2 SNEGSKA (reference sequence). This CDR3 reads CSARVSSSYEQYF. CDR3 DNA: TGCAGTGCTAGAGTCAGTAGCTCCTACGAGCAGTACTTC.

This clonotype was counted ten times or more. The chain is built from TRBV7-9 and TRBJ2-5; the D is unclear. Germline V gene sequence: CDR1 SEHNR, CDR2 FQNEAQ (reference sequence). Deletions cut 2 bases from V and 5 bases from J, with 6 bases between. The CDR3 has 12 residues. Here the CDR3 reads CASSLRSETQYF. In DNA form, the CDR3 reads TGTGCCAGCAGCTTAAGGTCGGAGACCCAGTACTTC.

The genes are TRBV7-9 and TRBJ2-1; no firm D call. The CDR3 runs 13 residues. Germline V gene lookup returns CDR1 SEHNR and CDR2 FQNEAQ (reference sequence). Between the trimmed V and J ends, which lost 5 bases and 2 bases, there was a span of 7 bases. The CDR3 spells CASSPWTYNEQFF. The CDR3 DNA reads TGTGCCAGCAGCCCCTGGACCTACAATGAGCAGTTCTTC.

The chain employs TRBV6-2 or TRBV6-3 and TRBJ2-3; D might be TRBD2 (5 bases). Deletions cut 4 bases from V and 2 bases from J, with 25 bases between. The CDR3 runs to 19 residues. Germline CDR1 and CDR2: MNHEY and SVGEGT. As DNA, the CDR3 is TGTGCCAGCAGTTTCGTCCGAGGGTTGGGCAACTACTTCACAGATACGCAGTATTTT. Its translation: CASSFVRGLGNYFTDTQYF.

The genes are TRBV4-2 and TRBJ2-3; 8 bases map to TRBD2. The CDR3 runs to 14 residues. V was pared by 4 bases and J by 9 bases, with 9 bases of the junction left unmatched. CDR1 and CDR2 from the germline V gene are LGHNA and YNFKEQ. CDR3 DNA: TGTGCCAGCAGCCCGCCGGGACTAGGGGAAACGCAGTATTTT. This codes for CASSPPGLGETQYF.

This clonotype was seen only a few times. The chain is built from TRBV11-2 and TRBJ2-6; D uncertain. CDR1 is SGHAT and CDR2 is FQNNGV in the germline V gene. Trimming cost V 8 bases and J 14 bases, with 16 bases left between them. This CDR3 region has 12 residues. The DNA of the CDR3 is TGTGCCAGCGGCACGACTGAACTAATCCTGACTTTC. This translates into CASGTTELILTF.

V usage is TRBV5-1 and J usage is TRBJ2-7; 9 bases are shared with TRBD2. The trim removed 4 bases at V and 1 base at J, leaving 6 bases unmatched. The CDR3 loop spans 15 amino acids. The germline V gene has CDR1 SGHRS and CDR2 YFSETQ. CDR3 DNA sequence: TGCGCCAGCAGCCTGGGACTAGCCCCGTCCTACGAGCAGTACTTC. Translated, it gives CASSLGLAPSYEQYF.

In this sample, this clonotype turned up many times. The chain recombines TRBV20-1 with TRBJ1-2; D ambiguous. Germline V gene sequence: CDR1 DFQATT, CDR2 SNEGSKA (reference sequence). This CDR3 spans 14 amino acids. The V end was cut by 0 bases, the J end by 4 bases, with 12 bases between. DNA for the CDR3: TGCAGTGCTAGAGATATAAACAGACCCTATGGCTACACCTTC. It translates to CSARDINRPYGYTF.

This clonotype occurred a few times. The chain combines TRBV5-1 with TRBJ2-7; D is perhaps TRBD1 (5 bases). Germline CDR1 and CDR2: SGHRS and YFSETQ. V dropped 3 bases and J dropped 5 bases, with 18 bases sitting between them. The CDR3 loop spans 15 amino acids. The DNA for the CDR3 is TGCGCCAGCAGCTCGGTAGCTAGACAGTACGACGAGCAGTACTTC. Amino acids: CASSSVARQYDEQYF.

The chain has TRBV7-8 and TRBJ1-1, with D perhaps matching TRBD1 (5 bases). From germline, CDR1 is SGHVS and CDR2 FQNEAQ. The CDR3 runs 15 residues. V shed 3 bases and J shed 4 bases, with 15 bases lying between them. CDR3 nucleotide sequence: TGTGCCAGCAGCTTCGTCGTGGGGGTGGGCACTGAAGCTTTCTTT. This gives the protein CASSFVVGVGTEAFF. Full variable domain (missing parts from reference TRBV7-8 and TRBJ1-1): GAGVSQSPRYKVAKRGQDVALRCDPISGHVSLFWYQQALGQGPEFLTYFQNEAQLDKSGLPSDRFFAERPEGSVSTLKIQRTQQEDSAVYLCASSFVVGVGTEAFFGQGTRLTVV.

This clonotype was seen many times. The J gene is TRBJ1-5, the V gene TRBV5-6; D is unresolved. CDR1 is SGHDT, CDR2 YYEEEE, per germline. The CDR3 sequence is 15 residues long. V was shortened by 0 bases and J by 0 bases, with 7 bases between the two germline ends. CDR3 amino acids: CASSLGGFSNQPQHF. The CDR3 nucleotides are TGTGCCAGCAGCTTGGGGGGTTTTAGCAATCAGCCCCAGCATTTT.

This clonotype appeared many times. The chain joins TRBV4-3 to TRBJ2-5; D not certain. Trimming removed 5 bases from V and 7 bases from J, with 17 bases in between. Germline V gene data show CDR1 as LGHNA and CDR2 as YSLEER. The CDR3 covers 14 residues. Written as DNA, the CDR3 is TGCGCCAGCAGCTCTCCCCACAAGCGTGGGACCCAGTACTTC. Translating it yields CASSSPHKRGTQYF.

This chain links TRBV7-2 with TRBJ2-7; possibly TRBD2 for D (6 bases). Between the trimmed V and J ends, which lost 3 bases and 3 bases, there was a span of 12 bases. Looked up from germline, CDR1 is SGHTA and CDR2 is FQGNSA. CDR3 length: 14 amino acids. CDR3 nucleotides: TGTGCCAGCAGCTTTCGGACTATAAACTACGAGCAGTACTTC. It translates to CASSFRTINYEQYF. Full variable domain (remainder filled in from reference TRBV7-2 and TRBJ2-7): GAGVSQSPSNKVTEKGKDVELRCDPISGHTALYWYRQSLGQGLEFLIYFQGNSAPDKSGLPSDRFSAERTGGSVSTLTIQRTQQEDSAVYLCASSFRTINYEQYFGPGTRLTVT.

V gene TRBV18 combines with J gene TRBJ2-1; D unclear. The germline V gene has CDR1 KGHSH and CDR2 LQKENI. The CDR3 contains 17 residues. V dropped 3 bases and J dropped 0 bases, with 15 bases sitting between them. The CDR3, as DNA: TGTGCCAGCTCACCCCCCTTGATGCGGAGCTCCTACAATGAGCAGTTCTTC. Protein product: CASSPPLMRSSYNEQFF.

The V gene is TRBV11-2, the J gene TRBJ2-5; D might be TRBD1 or TRBD2, each matching 5 bases. Germline-derived CDR1 and CDR2 are SGHAT and FQNNGV. This CDR3 contains 15 residues. V lost 2 bases and J 5 bases, leaving 15 bases between the germline ends. In nucleotides, the CDR3 is TGTGCCAGCAGCTTAACCCCAGGGTGGGGGGAGACCCAGTACTTC. Translated: CASSLTPGWGETQYF.

This clonotype turned up a few times. V is TRBV12-3 or TRBV12-4 and J is TRBJ2-1, with a weak D call TRBD1 (5 bases). The CDR3 loop spans 14 amino acids. The ends were cut back, 3 bases at V and 7 bases at J, with 13 bases in the middle. This CDR3 reads CASSLAGFENEQFF. The CDR3 DNA reads as TGTGCCAGCAGTTTGGCAGGGTTCGAAAATGAGCAGTTCTTC.

The rearrangement links TRBV7-2 to TRBJ2-1; 13 bases agree with TRBD2. The J segment lost 8 bases and the V segment lost 5 bases, leaving 12 bases of the junction unmatched. Germline loops: CDR1 SGHTA, CDR2 FQGNSA. This CDR3 spans 17 amino acids. Written as DNA, the CDR3 is TGTGCCAGCAGCGCAATTAAACTAGCGGGAGGGCCTGATGAGCAGTTCTTC. It codes for CASSAIKLAGGPDEQFF.

The chain joins TRBV12-3 or TRBV12-4 to TRBJ1-5, with unresolved D. This CDR3 region has 13 residues. V gave up 10 bases and J gave up 7 bases, with 17 bases separating them. CDR3 sequence reads: CAKIGPVEQPQHF. CDR3 in DNA: TGTGCCAAGATTGGCCCGGTAGAACAGCCCCAGCATTTT.

The chain combines TRBV20-1 with TRBJ2-7; unclear D gene. Germline values: CDR1 DFQATT, CDR2 SNEGSKA (reference sequence). The CDR3 has 15 amino acids. Trimming stripped 2 bases from V and 2 bases from J, with 16 bases between. CDR3: CSARTRRITTYEQYF. CDR3 DNA sequence: TGCAGTGCTAGAACCCGGCGTATAACTACCTACGAGCAGTACTTC.